This T cell receptor (beta chain) was captured by sequencing in a study of T-cell reconstitution after alpha-beta-depleted transplantation in children. General study findings and limits: Most T-cell counts and diversity one year after the transplant came from T cells that were newly produced. Approximately two months post-transplant, alpha-beta T cells reportedly originated from several hundred expanded graft clones.

Germline V lookup: CDR1 DFQATT, CDR2 SNEGSKA (reference sequence). CDR3 size: 12 residues. After removal of 2 bases from V and 9 bases from J, the junction contained 2 bases not matched to a gene. TCRbeta library construction was performed incorporating unique molecular identifiers. One entry per CDR3 protein, called by TCRdb with MiXCR from the PCR reads. This table holds fewer than 750,000 distinct CDR3 sequences, 20% to 30% found once. This clonotype was detected only a few times. Its target is unknown. The material was PBMCs, obtained before TCRalphabeta/CD19-depleted stem cell transplant. The gene calls are TRBV20-1 and TRBJ2-1; 9 bases agree with TRBD1. The receptor was derived from a boy younger than two with Wiskott-Aldrich syndrome, due to receive a stem cell transplant. The CDR3 nucleotides read TGCAGTGCTAGAACAGGGGGCAGTGAGCAGTTCTTC. Amino acid sequence: CSARTGGSEQFF.